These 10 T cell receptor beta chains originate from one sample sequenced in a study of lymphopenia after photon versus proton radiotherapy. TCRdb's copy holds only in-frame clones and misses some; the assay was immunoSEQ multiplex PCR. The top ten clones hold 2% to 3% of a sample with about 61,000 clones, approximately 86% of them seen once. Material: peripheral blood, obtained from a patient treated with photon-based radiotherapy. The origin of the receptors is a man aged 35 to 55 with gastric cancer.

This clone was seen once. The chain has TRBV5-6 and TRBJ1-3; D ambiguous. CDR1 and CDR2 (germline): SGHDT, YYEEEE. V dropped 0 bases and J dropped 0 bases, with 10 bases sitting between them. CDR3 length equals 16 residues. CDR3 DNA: TGTGCCAGCAGCTTGGCCGCAGGTCGCTCTGGAAACACCATATATTTT. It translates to CASSLAAGRSGNTIYF. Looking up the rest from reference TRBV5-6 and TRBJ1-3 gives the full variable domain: DAGVTQSPTHLIKTRGQQVTLRCSPKSGHDTVSWYQQALGQGPQFIFQYYEEEERQRGNFPDRFSGHQFPNYSSELNVNALLLGDSALYLCASSLAAGRSGNTIYFGEGSWLTVV.

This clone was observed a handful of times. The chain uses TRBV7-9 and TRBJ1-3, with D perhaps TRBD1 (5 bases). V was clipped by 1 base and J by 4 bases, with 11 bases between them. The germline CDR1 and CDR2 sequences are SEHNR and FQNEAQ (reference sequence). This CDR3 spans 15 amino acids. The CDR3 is CASSLDRSSGNTIYF. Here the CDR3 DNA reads TGTGCCAGCAGCTTAGACAGGTCATCCGGAAACACCATATATTTT.

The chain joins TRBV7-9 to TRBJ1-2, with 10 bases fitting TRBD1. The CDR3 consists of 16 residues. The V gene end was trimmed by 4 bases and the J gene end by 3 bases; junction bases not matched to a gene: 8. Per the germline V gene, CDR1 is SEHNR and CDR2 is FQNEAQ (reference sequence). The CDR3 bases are TGTGCCAGCAGCTCAACCCGAGGGACAGGGGACTATGGCTACACCTTC. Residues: CASSSTRGTGDYGYTF.

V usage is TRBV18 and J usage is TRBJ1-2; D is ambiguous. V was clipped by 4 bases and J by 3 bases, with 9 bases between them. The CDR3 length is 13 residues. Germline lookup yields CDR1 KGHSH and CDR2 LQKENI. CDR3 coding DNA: TGTGCCAGCTCACTTGATTTGGACTATGGCTACACCTTC. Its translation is CASSLDLDYGYTF.

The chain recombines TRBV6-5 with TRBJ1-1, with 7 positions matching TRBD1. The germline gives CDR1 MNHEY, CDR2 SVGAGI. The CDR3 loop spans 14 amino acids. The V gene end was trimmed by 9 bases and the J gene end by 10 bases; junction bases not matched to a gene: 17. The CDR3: CASLPILRGSAAFF. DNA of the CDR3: TGTGCCAGTCTACCTATACTCAGGGGGTCCGCAGCTTTCTTT.

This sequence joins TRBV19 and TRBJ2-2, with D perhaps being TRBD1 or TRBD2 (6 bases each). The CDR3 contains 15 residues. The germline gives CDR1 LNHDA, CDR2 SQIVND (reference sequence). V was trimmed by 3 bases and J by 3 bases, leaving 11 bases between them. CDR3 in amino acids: CASSIPGGYTGELFF. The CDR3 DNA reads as TGTGCCAGTAGTATCCCCGGGGGCTACACCGGGGAGCTGTTTTTT.

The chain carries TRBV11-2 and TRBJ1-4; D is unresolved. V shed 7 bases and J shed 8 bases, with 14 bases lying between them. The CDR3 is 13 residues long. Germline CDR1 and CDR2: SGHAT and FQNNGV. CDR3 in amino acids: CASKRREGEKLFF. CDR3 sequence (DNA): TGTGCCAGCAAGCGGCGGGAAGGGGAAAAACTGTTTTTT.

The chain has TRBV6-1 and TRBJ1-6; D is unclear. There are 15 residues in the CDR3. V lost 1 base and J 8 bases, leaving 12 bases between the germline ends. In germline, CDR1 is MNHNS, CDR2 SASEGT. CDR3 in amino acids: CASSEEWGGYSPLHF. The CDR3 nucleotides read TGTGCCAGCAGTGAAGAGTGGGGTGGCTATTCACCCCTCCACTTT.

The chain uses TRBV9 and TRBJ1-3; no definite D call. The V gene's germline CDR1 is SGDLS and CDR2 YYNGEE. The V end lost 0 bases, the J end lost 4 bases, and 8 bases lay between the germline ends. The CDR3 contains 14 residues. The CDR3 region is CASSVGQQGNTIYF. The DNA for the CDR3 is TGTGCCAGCAGCGTAGGGCAGCAGGGAAACACCATATATTTT.

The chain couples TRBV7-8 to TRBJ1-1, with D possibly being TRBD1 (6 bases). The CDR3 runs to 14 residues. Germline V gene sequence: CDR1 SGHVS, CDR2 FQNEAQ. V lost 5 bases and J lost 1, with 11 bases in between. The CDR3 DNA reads TGTGCCAGCAGCCGACAGGTCCAGAACACTGAAGCTTTCTTT. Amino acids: CASSRQVQNTEAFF.